Listed below are T cell receptor beta chains from one sample, sequenced in a study of cytomegalovirus exposure and HLA in healthy donors. Profiling relied on immunoSEQ multiplex PCR, and the TCRdb table lists in-frame clones only, not all of them. Among just over 150,000 clones listed, roughly 81% were seen once. Material for sequencing was PBMCs. Source of these receptors: a man aged 18 to 30 in good health and CMV-seropositive. Each CDR3 is given with its conserved first and last residue. D genes are given only for firm matches. Clone size is stated in some rows and not others, as once, few, many or a class when expanded.

>TRBJ1-2|TRBV18|-|TRBD1
CASSGTGENYGYTF
TGTGCCAGTTCCGGGACAGGGGAAAACTATGGCTACACCTTC
>TRBJ1-2|TRBV7-2|-|TRBD1
CASSARTGLIGYTF
TGTGCCAGCAGCGCGAGGACAGGGCTAATTGGCTACACCTTC
>TRBJ1-1|TRBV30|-|TRBD1
CAWSVLGDRGNTEAFF
TGTGCCTGGAGTGTATTGGGCGACAGGGGGAACACTGAAGCTTTCTTT
>TRBJ2-3|TRBV6-6|-|-
CASSPRTASTDTQYF
TGTGCCAGCAGTCCTAGGACAGCTAGCACAGATACGCAGTATTTT
>TRBJ2-3|TRBV6-6|-|-
CASSRLQDTDTQYF
TGTGCCAGCAGCCGCCTCCAGGACACAGATACGCAGTATTTT
>TRBJ2-1|TRBV10-3|once|TRBD2
CAIGGEAYNEQFF
TGTGCCATCGGGGGGGAGGCCTACAATGAGCAGTTCTTC
>TRBJ2-7|TRBV5-1|-|-
CASSYVPDKSYEQYF
TGCGCCAGCAGCTATGTCCCTGACAAGTCCTACGAGCAGTACTTC
>TRBJ2-3|TRBV4-2|-|-
CASSQDYGVRTDTQYF
TGTGCCAGCAGCCAAGATTACGGGGTGCGCACAGATACGCAGTATTTT
>TRBJ1-1|TRBV7-9|-|-
CANLPGSEAFF
TGTGCCAACCTCCCCGGGTCTGAAGCTTTCTTT
>TRBJ2-6|TRBV11-2|-|TRBD2
CASSLGPYGGSSGANVLTF
TGTGCCAGCAGCTTAGGACCTTACGGGGGGAGCTCTGGGGCCAACGTCCTGACTTTC
>TRBJ2-7|TRBV9|once|-
CASGPGNLWEQYF
TGTGCCAGCGGGCCAGGGAATCTTTGGGAGCAGTACTTC